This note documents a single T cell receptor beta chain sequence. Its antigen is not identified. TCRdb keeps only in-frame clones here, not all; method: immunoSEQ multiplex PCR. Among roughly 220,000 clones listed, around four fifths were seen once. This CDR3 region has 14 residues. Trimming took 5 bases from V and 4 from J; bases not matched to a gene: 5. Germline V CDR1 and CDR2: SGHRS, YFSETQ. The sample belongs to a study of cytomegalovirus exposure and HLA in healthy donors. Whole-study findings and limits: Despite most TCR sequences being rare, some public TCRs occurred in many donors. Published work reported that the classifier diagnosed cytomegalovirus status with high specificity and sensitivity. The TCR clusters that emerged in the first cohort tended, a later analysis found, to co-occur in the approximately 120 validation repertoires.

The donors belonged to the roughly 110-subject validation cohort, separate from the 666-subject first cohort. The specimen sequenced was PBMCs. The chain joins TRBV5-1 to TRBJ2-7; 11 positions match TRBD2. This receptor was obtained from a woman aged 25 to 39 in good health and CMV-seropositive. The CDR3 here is CASRELAGEYEQYF. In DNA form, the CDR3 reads TGCGCCAGCAGAGAACTAGCGGGAGAGTACGAGCAGTACTTC.